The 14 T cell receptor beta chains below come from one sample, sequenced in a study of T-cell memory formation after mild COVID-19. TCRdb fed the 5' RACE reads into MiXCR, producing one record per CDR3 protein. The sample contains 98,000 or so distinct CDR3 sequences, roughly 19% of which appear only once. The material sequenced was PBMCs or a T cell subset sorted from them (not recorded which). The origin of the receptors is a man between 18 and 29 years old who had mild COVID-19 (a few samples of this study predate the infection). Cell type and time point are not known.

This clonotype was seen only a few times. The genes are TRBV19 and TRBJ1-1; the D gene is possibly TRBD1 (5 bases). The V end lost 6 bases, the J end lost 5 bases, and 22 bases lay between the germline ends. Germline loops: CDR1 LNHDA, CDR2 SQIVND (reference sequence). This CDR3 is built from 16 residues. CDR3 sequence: CASSRPAGEEGTEAFF. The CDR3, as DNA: TGTGCCAGTAGCCGCCCAGCGGGAGAAGAGGGGACTGAAGCTTTCTTT.

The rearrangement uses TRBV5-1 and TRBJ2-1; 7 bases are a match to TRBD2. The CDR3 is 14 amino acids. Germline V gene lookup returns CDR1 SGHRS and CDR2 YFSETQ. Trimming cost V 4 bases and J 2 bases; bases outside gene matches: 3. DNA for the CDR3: TGCGCCAGCAGCCCCGGGACTACCTACAATGAGCAGTTCTTC. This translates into CASSPGTTYNEQFF. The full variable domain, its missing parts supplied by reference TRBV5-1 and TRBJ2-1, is KAGVTQTPRYLIKTRGQQVTLSCSPISGHRSVSWYQQTPGQGLQFLFEYFSETQRNKGNFPGRFSGRQFSNSRSEMNVSTLELGDSALYLCASSPGTTYNEQFFGPGTRLTVL.

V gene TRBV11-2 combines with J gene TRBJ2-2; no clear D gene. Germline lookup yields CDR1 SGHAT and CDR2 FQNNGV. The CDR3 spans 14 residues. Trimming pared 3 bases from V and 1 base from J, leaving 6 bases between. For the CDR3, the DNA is TGTGCCAGCAGCTTGGTACGGAACACCGGGGAGCTGTTTTTT. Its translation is CASSLVRNTGELFF.

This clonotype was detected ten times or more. In DNA form, the CDR3 reads TGTGCCAGCTCAGCCGGGACAGATAACACTGAAGCTTTCTTT. It yields the protein CASSAGTDNTEAFF. The chain couples TRBV18 to TRBJ1-1; 7 positions match TRBD1. Germline values: CDR1 KGHSH, CDR2 LQKENI. This CDR3 has 14 amino acids. V shed 5 bases, J shed 2 bases, and the junction held 5 bases outside the gene matches.

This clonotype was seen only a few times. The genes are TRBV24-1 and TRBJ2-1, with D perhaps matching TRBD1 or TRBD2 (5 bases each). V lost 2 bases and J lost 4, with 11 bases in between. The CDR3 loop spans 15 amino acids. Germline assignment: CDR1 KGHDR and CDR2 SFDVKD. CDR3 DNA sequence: TGTGCCACCAGTGATTCGGGACCGGTTTACAATGAGCAGTTCTTC. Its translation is CATSDSGPVYNEQFF.

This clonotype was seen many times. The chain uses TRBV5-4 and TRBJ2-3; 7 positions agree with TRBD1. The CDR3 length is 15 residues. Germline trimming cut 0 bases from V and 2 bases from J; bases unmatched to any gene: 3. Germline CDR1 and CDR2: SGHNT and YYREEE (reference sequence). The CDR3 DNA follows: TGTGCCAGCAGCTTGGACAGGGGCCTCACAGATACGCAGTATTTT. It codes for CASSLDRGLTDTQYF.

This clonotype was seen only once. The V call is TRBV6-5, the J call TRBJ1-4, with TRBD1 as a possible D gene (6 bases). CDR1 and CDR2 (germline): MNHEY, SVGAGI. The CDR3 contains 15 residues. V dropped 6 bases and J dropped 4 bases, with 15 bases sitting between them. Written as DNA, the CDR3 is TGTGCCAGCAGCCCCATACAGGGTATTAATGAAAAACTGTTTTTT. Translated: CASSPIQGINEKLFF.

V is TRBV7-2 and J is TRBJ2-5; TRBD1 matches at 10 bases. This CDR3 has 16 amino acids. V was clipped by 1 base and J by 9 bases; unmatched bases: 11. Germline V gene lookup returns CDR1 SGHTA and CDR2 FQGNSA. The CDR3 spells CASSLVPGQGNLPQYF. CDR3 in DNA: TGTGCCAGCAGCTTAGTGCCGGGACAGGGGAACTTGCCCCAGTACTTC.

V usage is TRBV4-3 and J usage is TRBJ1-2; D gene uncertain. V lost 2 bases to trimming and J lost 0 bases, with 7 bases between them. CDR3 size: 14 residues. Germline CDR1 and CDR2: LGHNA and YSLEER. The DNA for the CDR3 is TGCGCCAGCAGCCAATCCTTTGCTAACTATGGCTACACCTTC. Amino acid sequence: CASSQSFANYGYTF.

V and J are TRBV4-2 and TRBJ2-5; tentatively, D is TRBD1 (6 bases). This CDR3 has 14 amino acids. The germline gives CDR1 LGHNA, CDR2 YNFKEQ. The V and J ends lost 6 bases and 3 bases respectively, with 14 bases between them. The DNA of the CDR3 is TGTGCCAGCAGTTACCGGGACATAGAAGAGACCCAGTACTTC. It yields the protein CASSYRDIEETQYF.

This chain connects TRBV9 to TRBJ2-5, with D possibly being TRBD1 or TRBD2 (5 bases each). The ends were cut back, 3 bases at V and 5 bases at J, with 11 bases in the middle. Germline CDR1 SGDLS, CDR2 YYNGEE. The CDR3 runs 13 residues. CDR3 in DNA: TGTGCCAGCAGCGGGGGACCCTCCGAGACCCAGTACTTC. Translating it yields CASSGGPSETQYF.

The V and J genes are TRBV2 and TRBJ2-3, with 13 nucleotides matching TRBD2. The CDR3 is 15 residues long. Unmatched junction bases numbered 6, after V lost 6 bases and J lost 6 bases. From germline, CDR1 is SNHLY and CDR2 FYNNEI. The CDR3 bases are TGTGCCAGCAGGGGACTAGCGGGGACCGCGGATACGCAGTATTTT. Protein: CASRGLAGTADTQYF.

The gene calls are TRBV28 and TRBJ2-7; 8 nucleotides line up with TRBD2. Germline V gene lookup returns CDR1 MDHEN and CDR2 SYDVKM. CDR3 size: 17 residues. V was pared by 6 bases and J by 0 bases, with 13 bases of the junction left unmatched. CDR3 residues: CASRSSGPGGSSYEQYF. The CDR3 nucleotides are TGTGCCAGCAGAAGTTCGGGGCCGGGAGGGAGCTCCTACGAGCAGTACTTC.

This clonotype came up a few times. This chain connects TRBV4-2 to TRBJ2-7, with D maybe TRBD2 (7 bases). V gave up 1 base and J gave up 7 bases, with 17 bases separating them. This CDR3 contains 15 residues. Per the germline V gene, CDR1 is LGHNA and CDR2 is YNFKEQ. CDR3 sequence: CASSQGASGRGEQYF. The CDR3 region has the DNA TGTGCCAGCAGCCAAGGGGCTAGCGGAAGGGGGGAGCAGTACTTC.